These T cell receptor beta chains were read from a single sample in a study of T cells in Graves' hyperthyroidism and ophthalmopathy. TCRdb re-analysed the multiplex PCR reads in MiXCR, keeping a single row per CDR3 protein. This sample has 350,000 or so distinct CDR3 sequences, with roughly a sixth found just once. Sequencing was carried out using blood. These receptors all come from a woman aged 25 to 39 with Graves' hyperthyroidism that later progressed to Graves' ophthalmopathy. The CDR3 runs from the conserved cysteine through the conserved F or W. D genes are given only for firm matches. Rows give clone size only sometimes, using once, few, many, or a class for an expanded clone.

j_call d_call v_call clone_size cdr3_length cdr3_aa cdr3_nt
TRBJ2-1 NA TRBV19 NA 15 CASSIEGISYNEQFF TGTGCCAGTAGTATAGAAGGCATCTCCTACAATGAGCAGTTCTTC
TRBJ1-1 TRBD1 TRBV6-2/TRBV6-3 NA 15 CASSGGTGTNTEAFF TGTGCCAGCAGCGGAGGGACAGGGACAAACACTGAAGCTTTCTTT
TRBJ2-7 TRBD2 TRBV28 many 15 CASREPGLAGYEQYF TGTGCCAGCAGAGAACCGGGACTAGCGGGCTACGAGCAGTACTTC
TRBJ2-7 NA TRBV24-1 many 15 CATRRGGAVTYEQYF TGTGCCACCAGGAGGGGGGGCGCTGTTACCTACGAGCAGTACTTC
TRBJ2-7 NA TRBV7-8 NA 16 CASSLESGQEAYEQYF TGTGCCAGCAGCTTAGAATCCGGTCAGGAGGCCTACGAGCAGTACTTC
TRBJ2-7 NA TRBV28 many 15 CASVRVGGWAYEQYF TGTGCCAGCGTTAGGGTAGGGGGTTGGGCCTACGAGCAGTACTTC
TRBJ2-2 TRBD2 TRBV5-1 many 18 CASSLLIAGKSGTGELFF TGCGCCAGCAGCTTGTTAATAGCGGGGAAGAGTGGCACCGGGGAGCTGTTTTTT
TRBJ2-1 NA TRBV9 NA 16 CASSVGAGPLYNEQFF TGTGCCAGCAGCGTAGGGGCAGGGCCTTTATACAATGAGCAGTTCTTC
TRBJ1-2 TRBD1 TRBV30 few 15 CAWGLTGQGIKGYTF TGTGCCTGGGGTCTGACGGGACAGGGGATTAAAGGCTACACCTTC
TRBJ2-3 TRBD2 TRBV29-1 many 19 CSVDGTSVASMGGTDTQYF TGCAGCGTTGATGGGACTAGCGTCGCGTCAATGGGAGGCACAGATACGCAGTATTTT
TRBJ2-5 NA TRBV3-1 NA 14 CASSQEVDRETQYF TGTGCCAGCAGCCAAGAAGTTGACAGAGAGACCCAGTACTTC
TRBJ2-2 NA TRBV3-1 few 12 CASSHSSEELFF TGTGCCAGCAGCCACTCCTCCGAAGAGCTGTTTTTT
TRBJ2-6 NA TRBV15 NA 15 CATSRDRRGWSVLTF TGTGCCACCAGCAGAGATCGAAGGGGCTGGAGCGTCCTGACTTTC
TRBJ1-4 NA TRBV4-1 NA 17 CASSQDLPRGTNEKLFF TGCGCCAGCAGCCAAGATCTCCCCAGGGGAACTAATGAAAAACTGTTTTTT
TRBJ2-5 TRBD2 TRBV11-2 NA 18 CASSFSTPTSGEEETQYF TGTGCCAGCAGCTTCTCTACTCCGACTAGCGGAGAAGAAGAGACCCAGTACTTC
TRBJ2-5 NA TRBV6-1 many 13 CASSERHRETQYF TGTGCCAGCAGTGAACGCCACAGGGAGACCCAGTACTTC
TRBJ2-7 NA TRBV19 NA 13 CASSMGQSYEQYF TGTGCCAGTAGTATGGGGCAGAGCTACGAGCAGTACTTC
TRBJ2-4 NA TRBV12-3/TRBV12-4 few 14 CASGDGLAKNIQYF TGTGCCAGCGGTGATGGATTAGCCAAAAACATTCAGTACTTC
TRBJ1-1 NA TRBV15 many 15 CATSRDLTVGTEAFF TGTGCCACCAGCAGAGATCTTACGGTGGGCACTGAAGCTTTCTTT
TRBJ2-1 NA TRBV12-3/TRBV12-4 many 12 CASKASGDEQFF TGTGCCAGCAAGGCTAGTGGTGATGAGCAGTTCTTC
TRBJ1-4 NA TRBV19 NA 13 CASTGWSDEKLFF TGTGCCAGTACAGGGTGGTCTGATGAAAAACTGTTTTTT
TRBJ2-3 NA TRBV2 few 13 CASSEGSPDTQYF TGTGCCAGCAGTGAAGGAAGCCCAGATACGCAGTATTTT
TRBJ2-3 NA TRBV3-1 NA 16 CASSQAWGRYADTQYF TGTGCCAGCAGCCAAGCTTGGGGACGGTACGCAGATACGCAGTATTTT
TRBJ2-7 TRBD2 TRBV11-2 many 14 CASRILSGRYEQYF TGTGCCAGCAGAATCCTTAGCGGGAGGTACGAGCAGTACTTC
TRBJ2-3 TRBD2 TRBV7-8 many 17 CASSFGLAVRSTDTQYF TGTGCCAGCAGCTTTGGACTAGCGGTTAGGAGCACAGATACGCAGTATTTT
TRBJ1-4 NA TRBV18 many 17 CASSPPLTGFANEKLFF TGTGCCAGCTCACCACCCTTGACAGGATTCGCTAATGAAAAACTGTTTTTT
TRBJ2-4 NA TRBV2 many 13 CASSEARGNIQYF TGTGCCAGCAGTGAAGCGCGGGGAAACATTCAGTACTTC
TRBJ2-1 TRBD2 TRBV6-4 NA 15 CASSEGDQGGNEQFF TGTGCCAGCAGTGAAGGGGATCAGGGAGGGAATGAGCAGTTCTTC
TRBJ1-5 NA TRBV2 few 14 CASSERSGFQPQHF TGTGCCAGCAGTGAAAGGTCAGGGTTTCAGCCCCAGCATTTT
TRBJ1-5 TRBD1 TRBV7-9 NA 15 CASSLGQGGDQPQHF TGTGCCAGCAGCCTAGGACAGGGTGGGGATCAGCCCCAGCATTTT
TRBJ2-7 NA TRBV7-8 NA 15 CASSPEGIGSYEQYF TGTGCCAGCAGCCCGGAGGGGATTGGATCCTACGAGCAGTACTTC
TRBJ2-2 TRBD1 TRBV25-1 many 19 CASSEYQGARTRDTGELFF TGTGCCAGCAGTGAATATCAGGGGGCGAGGACGAGAGACACCGGGGAGCTGTTTTTT
TRBJ2-7 NA TRBV19 NA 13 CASSKWTASEQYF TGTGCCAGTAGTAAGTGGACAGCAAGCGAGCAGTACTTC
TRBJ2-7 NA TRBV19 few 15 CASSQDSGLSYEQYF TGTGCCAGTAGTCAAGATTCGGGCCTCTCCTACGAGCAGTACTTC
TRBJ1-1 NA TRBV20-1 many 15 CSARDLNKADTEAFF TGCAGTGCTAGAGATCTTAATAAGGCGGACACTGAAGCTTTCTTT
TRBJ2-1 NA TRBV12-3/TRBV12-4 many 14 CASKAVSSYNEQFF TGTGCCAGCAAAGCGGTTAGCTCCTACAATGAGCAGTTCTTC
TRBJ1-3 NA TRBV5-1 many 15 CASSLAGAWGNTIYF TGCGCCAGCAGCTTGGCTGGGGCTTGGGGAAACACCATATATTTT
TRBJ2-1 NA TRBV10-3 few 14 CASEGGAGEDEQFF TGTGCCTCCGAGGGGGGGGCGGGCGAAGATGAGCAGTTCTTC
TRBJ2-7 TRBD2 TRBV12-3/TRBV12-4 many 15 CASSIRLASSYEQYF TGTGCCAGCAGCATACGACTAGCGAGCTCCTACGAGCAGTACTTC
TRBJ1-4 NA TRBV4-1 few 13 CASSQGTGTPLFF TGCGCCAGCAGCCAAGGAACCGGGACCCCTTTGTTTTTT
TRBJ2-1 NA TRBV12-3/TRBV12-4 NA 13 CASSLGQAGEQFF TGTGCCAGCAGTTTGGGTCAGGCGGGAGAGCAGTTCTTC
TRBJ2-5 TRBD2 TRBV14 many 16 CASSQVGPSGKETQYF TGTGCCAGCAGCCAAGTTGGGCCTAGCGGAAAAGAGACCCAGTACTTC
TRBJ1-2 NA TRBV4-1 NA 14 CASSQLGGYYGYTF TGCGCCAGCAGCCAGTTAGGGGGTTACTATGGCTACACCTTC
TRBJ2-2 NA TRBV20-1 few 13 CSAKAVNTGELFF TGCAGTGCTAAAGCGGTGAACACCGGGGAGCTGTTTTTT
TRBJ2-2 TRBD2 TRBV12-3/TRBV12-4 many 15 CASSRATSGAGELFF TGTGCCAGCAGCCGCGCGACTAGCGGGGCCGGGGAGCTGTTTTTT
TRBJ1-5 NA TRBV6-2/TRBV6-3 NA 14 CASSYRGFNQPQHF TGTGCCAGCAGTTACAGGGGATTTAATCAGCCCCAGCATTTT